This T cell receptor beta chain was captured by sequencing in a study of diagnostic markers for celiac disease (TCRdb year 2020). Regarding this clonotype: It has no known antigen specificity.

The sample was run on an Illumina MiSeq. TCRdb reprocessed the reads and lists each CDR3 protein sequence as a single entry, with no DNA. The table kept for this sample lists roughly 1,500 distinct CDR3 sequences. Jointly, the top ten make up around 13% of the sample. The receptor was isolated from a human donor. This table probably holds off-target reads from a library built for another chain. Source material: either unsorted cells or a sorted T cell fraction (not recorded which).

For the CDR3, the sequence is CASSRTPGQGTSTDTQYF. This chain joins TRBV5-1 to TRBJ2-3; TCRdb's D call of TRBD1 is untestable without DNA. The germline V gene supplies CDR1 SGHRS and CDR2 YFSETQ. The CDR3 numbers 18 residues from cysteine through phenylalanine. No DNA is given.